This TCR beta chain was documented in a study of OX40 agonist ivuxolimab in advanced cancers. In the study overall: Dose-escalation patients were diagnosed with hepatocellular carcinoma, melanoma, renal cell cancer or head and neck cancer. Patients achieving partial responses numbered three: one hepatocellular carcinoma case and two cutaneous melanoma cases.

Study findings and constraints: CD4+ and CD8+ blood T cells expanded clonally by week 6 at 0.1 to 3.0 mg/kg.

About this clone: As yet, its antigen is unknown.

Measured with immunoSEQ multiplex PCR; TCRdb has only the in-frame clones, and not every one. The data show around 62,000 clones, with around 84% seen just once and 2.4% held by the top ten. The receptor's source is an adult with an advanced solid tumor such as melanoma, head and neck, liver or kidney cancer. The source material was CD4+ or CD8+ T cells sorted from blood, sampled in a trial of the OX40 agonist ivuxolimab.

CDR3: CASSITGLEYGYTF. In DNA, the CDR3 is TGCGCCAGCAGTATTACAGGGTTAGAATATGGCTACACCTTC. The gene calls are TRBV5-1 and TRBJ1-2, with D perhaps matching TRBD1 (6 bases). This CDR3 is 14 amino acids long. V lost 5 bases and J 5 bases, leaving 16 bases between the germline ends. Germline lookup yields CDR1 SGHRS and CDR2 YFSETQ.